Listed here is a single T cell receptor (beta chain). The antigen is not known. Germline and junction disagree at one end, which may indicate a read error. PCR used 60 Vbeta primers and 13 Jbeta primers. Only in-frame clones appear in the TCRdb table, and some are missing; sequencing was by immunoSEQ multiplex PCR. This table holds some 180,000 clones, 65% to 85% found once. Germline CDR1 and CDR2: SSHAT and FNYEAQ (reference sequence). CDR3 length: 12 amino acids. The data belong to a study of cytomegalovirus exposure and HLA in healthy donors. Overall study context: Earlier, 180 million or so T cells were analyzed, and 117 million unique TCR beta sequences were found among them. Study-level points and caveats: The listing of some 170 TCR beta chains classed them as cytomegalovirus-associated. A later analysis showed TCR association rates differing by HLA locus, peaking at DRB1 and lowest at HLA-C.

The clonotype originates from a female donor in good health and CMV-seronegative. The gene calls are TRBV7-7 and TRBJ2-7, with D tentatively TRBD2 (6 bases). The sequenced sample was PBMCs. The CDR3 region is CASSLWGDEQYF. The CDR3 coding sequence is TGTGCTAGCAGCTTATGGGGGGACGAGCAGTACTTC.